This T cell receptor beta chain stems from a study of control samples from healthy donors and cancer patients. Only a few counts were recorded for this clone. Other DNA sequences in the sample encode the same CDR3. CDR3 length equals 13 residues. CDR1 SNHLY and CDR2 FYNNEI come from the germline V gene. V lost 3 bases and J 3 bases, leaving 8 bases between the germline ends. TCRdb keeps only in-frame clones here, not all; method: immunoSEQ multiplex PCR. The table has about 180,000 clones, around nine tenths seen once. Input material: blood. The sequence came from a man under 40 in good health. The chain has TRBV2 and TRBJ2-5, with a possible D match to TRBD2 (5 bases). CDR3 sequence: CASSERRKETQYF. As DNA, the CDR3 is TGTGCCAGCAGTGAGAGGAGGAAAGAGACCCAGTACTTC.